Below, 21 T cell receptor beta chains from the same sample are listed, as sequenced in a study of blood T cell repertoires in COVID-19. The method was immunoSEQ multiplex PCR; TCRdb's version includes in-frame clones alone and lacks a portion of them. The repertoire holds 200,000 to 250,000 clones, 70% to 90% seen once, with approximately 6.8% in the top ten. Sequencing was carried out using peripheral blood. The receptors come from a woman between 70 and 85 years old with active or convalescent COVID-19.

This chain connects TRBV5-1 to TRBJ2-2; the D gene is possibly TRBD1 (5 bases). Deletions cut 2 bases from V and 5 bases from J, with 22 bases between. CDR3 length: 18 amino acids. Per germline, CDR1 SGHRS and CDR2 YFSETQ. CDR3 residues: CASSFWVLQERWTGELFF. The CDR3 nucleotides read TGCGCCAGCAGCTTTTGGGTATTACAGGAGAGATGGACCGGGGAGCTGTTTTTT.

For this clone: The same CDR3 is also encoded by other DNA sequences in this sample. The chain links TRBV4-2 to TRBJ1-2; D gene uncertain. Trimming pared 0 bases from V and 3 bases from J, leaving 5 bases between. This CDR3 region has 13 residues. Germline loops: CDR1 LGHNA, CDR2 YNFKEQ. Here the CDR3 DNA reads TGTGCCAGCAGCCAAGATCGGGACTATGGCTACACCTTC. It translates to CASSQDRDYGYTF.

The CDR3 region is CASSEEGGYGYTF. CDR3 in DNA: TGTGCCAGCAGTGAAGAGGGCGGCTATGGCTACACCTTC. This rearrangement joins TRBV25-1 to TRBJ1-2; D is undetermined. The V and J ends lost 2 bases and 4 bases respectively, with 8 bases between them. The CDR3 has 13 residues. Germline V gene data show CDR1 as MGHDK and CDR2 as SYGVNS.

V usage is TRBV2 and J usage is TRBJ1-6; 7 bases are shared with TRBD1. V gave up 3 bases and J gave up 10 bases; unmatched junction bases: 3. The germline CDR1 and CDR2 sequences are SNHLY and FYNNEI. CDR3 length: 13 amino acids. The DNA of the CDR3 is TGTGCCAGCAGTGATGACAGGGCCTCACCCCTCCACTTT. It encodes CASSDDRASPLHF.

This chain links TRBV7-3 with TRBJ1-1, with D unresolved. The CDR3 runs 15 residues. Germline assignment: CDR1 SGHTA and CDR2 FQGTGA. Trimming took off 0 bases at V and 0 bases at J, with 8 bases between the two ends. The CDR3 spells CASSLTRRLNTEAFF. In DNA, the CDR3 is TGTGCCAGCAGCTTAACACGGAGACTGAACACTGAAGCTTTCTTT.

The chain couples TRBV19 to TRBJ1-1, with 10 bases lining up with TRBD1. V gave up 7 bases and J gave up 7 bases; unmatched junction bases: 9. In germline, CDR1 is LNHDA, CDR2 SQIVND (reference sequence). This CDR3 has 14 amino acids. The CDR3 DNA reads as TGTGCCAGTAAGGGGACAGGGGAGTACGGTGAAGCTTTCTTT. Translating it yields CASKGTGEYGEAFF.

V usage is TRBV19 and J usage is TRBJ2-2; tentatively, D is TRBD1 (6 bases). This CDR3 is built from 14 residues. V dropped 3 bases and J dropped 2 bases, with 7 bases sitting between them. CDR1 and CDR2 from the germline V gene are LNHDA and SQIVND (reference sequence). The CDR3 here is CASSMGHNTGELFF. The CDR3 DNA is TGTGCCAGTAGTATGGGACACAACACCGGGGAGCTGTTTTTT.

This chain uses TRBV4-2 with TRBJ1-5, with 7 bases fitting TRBD1. The junction had 10 bases not matched to a gene; V was cut back by 3 bases and J by 2 bases. Germline lookup yields CDR1 LGHNA and CDR2 YNFKEQ. The CDR3 is 17 amino acids. The CDR3, as DNA: TGTGCCAGCAGCCAGAACTCCGGGACAGCCGGCAATCAGCCCCAGCATTTT. It is translated as CASSQNSGTAGNQPQHF.

The chain recombines TRBV19 with TRBJ2-3, with D tentatively TRBD1 (8 bases). The CDR3 totals 16 residues. CDR1 and CDR2 from the germline V gene are LNHDA and SQIVND (reference sequence). The V gene lost 5 bases and the J gene lost 7 bases, with 22 bases spanning the gap. The CDR3 DNA reads as TGTGCCAGTAGTGCGTTTCACGACAGGGGAGGGAATACGCAGTATTTT. It encodes CASSAFHDRGGNTQYF.

This clone was seen once. The same CDR3 is also encoded by other DNA sequences in this sample. The V call is TRBV6-5, the J call TRBJ2-7; 9 positions agree with TRBD1. Germline CDR1 MNHEY, CDR2 SVGAGI. V lost 6 bases and J lost 2; bases outside the gene matches: 5. This CDR3 is 14 amino acids long. The CDR3 region has the DNA TGTGCCAGCAGAACCGGGACAGGGACCTACGAGCAGTACTTC. Translation: CASRTGTGTYEQYF.

The chain uses TRBV6-1 and TRBJ1-6; 9 nucleotides agree with TRBD1. In germline, CDR1 is MNHNS, CDR2 SASEGT. This CDR3 comprises 15 residues. J lost 5 bases, V lost 3 bases, and 2 bases had no gene match. The CDR3 DNA reads as TGTGCCAGCAGTGATACAGGGGGCCATAATTCACCCCTCCACTTT. It is translated as CASSDTGGHNSPLHF.

The chain carries TRBV7-8 and TRBJ2-5, with D uncertain. V lost 1 base and J 5 bases, leaving 14 bases between the germline ends. The germline V gene encodes CDR1 SGHVS and CDR2 FQNEAQ. The CDR3 length is 15 residues. DNA of the CDR3: TGTGCCAGCAGCTTAGAAGGTAGAGGAAGGGAGACCCAGTACTTC. Its protein is CASSLEGRGRETQYF. The variable domain in full, with the rest retrieved from reference TRBV7-8 and TRBJ2-5, is GAGVSQSPRYKVAKRGQDVALRCDPISGHVSLFWYQQALGQGPEFLTYFQNEAQLDKSGLPSDRFFAERPEGSVSTLKIQRTQQEDSAVYLCASSLEGRGRETQYFGPGTRLLVL.

The V call is TRBV12-3 or TRBV12-4, the J call TRBJ2-7; D is perhaps TRBD2 (5 bases). This CDR3 has 12 amino acids. Trimming took off 6 bases at V and 5 bases at J, with 11 bases between the two ends. The CDR3 region has the DNA TGTGCCAGCAGCTTGGCCGGGGACGAGCAGTACTTC. It encodes CASSLAGDEQYF.

CDR3 residues: CASSLAGSSYNEQFF. CDR3 bases: TGCGCCAGCAGCTTGGCGGGGAGCTCCTACAATGAGCAGTTCTTC. The V gene is TRBV5-1, the J gene TRBJ2-1; D perhaps matches TRBD2 (5 bases). Germline V CDR1 and CDR2: SGHRS, YFSETQ. The CDR3 totals 15 residues. V lost 0 bases and J lost 0, with 7 bases in between.

The chain has TRBV10-2 and TRBJ2-1, with D maybe TRBD2 (5 bases). Between the trimmed V and J ends, which lost 6 bases and 8 bases, there was a span of 17 bases. The CDR3 sequence is 14 residues long. Germline V gene data show CDR1 as WSHSY and CDR2 as SAAADI. The CDR3 DNA follows: TGCGCCAGCAGATTAATGGAGGTTTCGGATGAGCAGTTCTTC. This sequence encodes CASRLMEVSDEQFF.

This chain uses TRBV7-2 with TRBJ2-1, with 7 nucleotides matching TRBD2. In germline, CDR1 is SGHTA, CDR2 FQGNSA. This CDR3 has 16 amino acids. V shed 5 bases and J 6 bases; nucleotides not matched to a gene: 13. The CDR3 DNA is TGTGCCAGCAGCCCCTATGGGGCTAGCGGAACCAATGAGCAGTTCTTC. It translates to CASSPYGASGTNEQFF.

The chain uses TRBV19 and TRBJ1-5; D gene uncertain. The CDR3 length is 12 residues. The germline V gene has CDR1 LNHDA and CDR2 SQIVND (reference sequence). Trimming removed 6 bases from V and 0 bases from J, with 3 bases in between. The DNA for the CDR3 is TGTGCCAGTAGCCGTAGCAATCAGCCCCAGCATTTT. Its translation: CASSRSNQPQHF.

The rearrangement links TRBV3-1 (or the pseudogene TRBV3-2) to TRBJ2-4; TRBD2 might be the D (5 bases). Germline V gene sequence: CDR1 LGHDT, CDR2 YNNKEL (reference sequence). Trimming removed 3 bases at V and 0 bases at J, with 9 bases between. This CDR3 is built from 15 residues. The CDR3 DNA is TGTGCCAGCAGCCAGATGAGGGTAGCCAAAAACATTCAGTACTTC. This sequence encodes CASSQMRVAKNIQYF.

The chain joins TRBV4-1 to TRBJ1-5, with D possibly being TRBD1 (5 bases). CDR1 is MGHRA, CDR2 YSYEKL, per germline. The CDR3 runs to 16 residues. V gave up 0 bases and J gave up 6 bases, with 15 bases separating them. This CDR3 is CASSQDVQDLGQPQHF. The DNA of the CDR3 is TGCGCCAGCAGCCAAGATGTACAGGATCTGGGTCAGCCCCAGCATTTT.

The genes are TRBV19 and TRBJ1-1, with TRBD1 matching 9 bases. The ends lost 3 bases at V and 4 bases at J; junction bases unmatched: 9. Per the germline V gene, CDR1 is LNHDA and CDR2 is SQIVND (reference sequence). The CDR3 is 16 residues long. The CDR3 bases are TGTGCCAGTAGTATGGTGGGGGGACAGGGCCCCACTGAAGCTTTCTTT. Translating it yields CASSMVGGQGPTEAFF.

The chain employs TRBV19 and TRBJ1-5; 10 nucleotides match TRBD1. Germline V gene data show CDR1 as LNHDA and CDR2 as SQIVND (reference sequence). V lost 9 bases and J lost 4; bases outside the gene matches: 3. There are 13 residues in the CDR3. The DNA for the CDR3 is TGTGCCAGCGGGGGACAGGGGAATCAGCCCCAGCATTTT. Amino acid sequence: CASGGQGNQPQHF. The full variable domain, with the rest looked up from reference TRBV19 and TRBJ1-5, is DGGITQSPKYLFRKEGQNVTLSCEQNLNHDAMYWYRQDPGQGLRLIYYSQIVNDFQKGDIAEGYSVSREKKESFPLTVTSAQKNPTAFYLCASGGQGNQPQHFGDGTRLSIL.